Below are 10 T cell receptor beta chains sequenced from a single sample in a study of blood T cell repertoires in COVID-19 (dated by TCRdb to the early 2020s). Preparation of the library involved the immunoSEQ multiplex PCR assay. Entries here come from immuneACCESS through TCRdb and include only in-frame sequences with V and J called. Some clones fail to appear in such tables; in the studies checked, an unresolved V gene covers under half of the shortfall, and the cause of the remainder is unknown. The sample table contains tens of thousands of clones; only one count was recorded for around three quarters of them. The ten largest clones capture about 4.2% of the sample. The sequenced sample consisted of peripheral blood. The receptors here all came from a woman aged 45-65 years with acute or convalescent COVID-19.

The chain joins TRBV5-1 to TRBJ1-2; D may be TRBD1 (6 bases). There are 13 residues in the CDR3. CDR1 and CDR2 (germline): SGHRS, YFSETQ. V lost 0 bases, J lost 8 bases, and 11 bases lay in between. The CDR3 loop is CASSLGQVRGYTF. The CDR3 DNA is TGCGCCAGCAGCTTGGGACAGGTCCGAGGCTACACCTTC.

The chain combines TRBV2 with TRBJ1-2; 7 bases match TRBD1. CDR1 is SNHLY, CDR2 FYNNEI, per germline. CDR3 length: 15 amino acids. After removal of 6 bases from V and 0 bases from J, the junction contained 7 bases not matched to a gene. The CDR3 nucleotides are TGTGCCAGCAGCTTGGACAGGACCACTAACTATGGCTACACCTTC. It yields the protein CASSLDRTTNYGYTF.

This clone appeared a single time. The CDR3 reads CASSAGLYGYTF. The DNA of the CDR3 is TGTGCCAGCTCGGCAGGGCTCTATGGCTACACCTTC. This chain connects TRBV6-5 to TRBJ1-2; possible D gene TRBD1, 5 bases. The V end was cut by 8 bases, the J end by 4 bases, with 11 bases between. CDR1 and CDR2 from the germline V gene are MNHEY and SVGAGI. This CDR3 is 12 amino acids long.

The V gene is TRBV9, the J gene TRBJ1-1; the D gene is possibly TRBD1 (5 bases). The length of the CDR3 is 16 residues. Germline CDR1 reads SGDLS; CDR2 reads YYNGEE. Trimming removed 0 bases from V and 0 bases from J, with 12 bases in between. This chain's CDR3 is CASSVGVGAMNTEAFF. The CDR3 nucleotides read TGTGCCAGCAGCGTAGGGGTAGGGGCGATGAACACTGAAGCTTTCTTT.

The V and J genes are TRBV7-9 and TRBJ1-6, with D possibly matching TRBD1 (5 bases). The germline V gene encodes CDR1 SEHNR and CDR2 FQNEAQ (reference sequence). This CDR3 contains 14 residues. With 1 base removed from V and 5 bases from J, the gap between germline ends came to 6 bases. Here the CDR3 DNA reads TGTGCCAGCAGCTTAGGACAGAATAATTCACCCCTCCACTTT. Translated: CASSLGQNNSPLHF.

The rearrangement links TRBV6-2 or TRBV6-3 to TRBJ1-2, with TRBD1 matching over 8 bases. The germline CDR1 and CDR2 sequences are MNHEY and SVGEGT. V dropped 4 bases and J dropped 7; count of bases not matched to a gene: 8. This CDR3 spans 14 amino acids. As DNA, the CDR3 is TGTGCCAGCAGTTCCGGACAGGGCCGGCGTGGCTACACCTTC. Residues: CASSSGQGRRGYTF.

The chain joins TRBV28 to TRBJ1-3; D remains unclear. CDR1 and CDR2 (germline): MDHEN, SYDVKM. V dropped 3 bases and J dropped 5 bases, with 2 bases sitting between them. The CDR3 is 11 residues long. CDR3 nucleotides: TGTGCCAGCAGTTTCAGAAACACCATATATTTT. It translates to CASSFRNTIYF.

The chain links TRBV21-1 to TRBJ1-2; the table's D call of TRBD1 was not tested on the DNA. TRBV21-1 is a pseudogene segment. This CDR3 has 15 amino acids. The CDR3 region is CASSTTRTPDCGYTF. CDR3 nucleotide sequence: TGTGCCAGCAGCACGACAAGGACACCTGATTGTGGCTACACCTTC.

This chain joins TRBV7-9 and TRBJ2-5; 10 bases match TRBD2. Germline V lookup: CDR1 SEHNR, CDR2 FQNEAQ (reference sequence). The ends lost 0 bases at V and 4 bases at J; junction bases unmatched: 2. The CDR3 contains 15 residues. CDR3 DNA sequence: TGTGCCAGCAGCTTAGCAGCGGGGGGGGTAGAGACCCAGTACTTC. This sequence encodes CASSLAAGGVETQYF.

J is TRBJ1-2 and V is TRBV7-8; D is perhaps TRBD1 (5 bases). V was pared by 0 bases and J by 2 bases, with 16 bases between. In germline, CDR1 is SGHVS, CDR2 FQNEAQ. The CDR3 runs 17 residues. In nucleotides, the CDR3 is TGTGCCAGCAGCTTAGCGGAGGGGAAAGGGTTGAACTATGGCTACACCTTC. Translating gives CASSLAEGKGLNYGYTF.